The next 27 T cell receptor beta chains were all read from a single sample in a study of blood T cell repertoires in COVID-19. Generated by immunoSEQ multiplex PCR, the TCRdb table keeps only in-frame clones and is missing some. Counted here are about 98,000 clones, around 90% occurring once; the ten biggest clones make up under 2%. Sequencing was carried out using peripheral blood. The receptor set was obtained from a woman aged 45-65 years with COVID-19, enrolled during active disease.

This clone was recorded once. The rearrangement joins TRBV7-6 to TRBJ1-3; no clear D. Trimming removed 4 bases from V and 4 bases from J, with 14 bases in between. The CDR3 is made up of 15 amino acids. Germline V lookup: CDR1 SGHVS, CDR2 FNYEAQ. Here the CDR3 DNA reads TGTGCCAGCAGCTCCCCCGAGGGCGCGGGAAACACCATATATTTT. It is translated as CASSSPEGAGNTIYF.

The DNA for the CDR3 is TGTGCCAGTAGTCCGACAGGGGGGATCGATGGCTACACCTTC. Residues: CASSPTGGIDGYTF. The chain uses TRBV19 and TRBJ1-2; 9 bases map to TRBD1. The V and J ends lost 5 bases and 6 bases, in that order; junction bases with no gene match: 7. CDR1 LNHDA and CDR2 SQIVND come from the germline V gene (reference sequence). The CDR3 length is 14 residues.

The chain is built from TRBV6-2 or TRBV6-3 and TRBJ1-5, with D hard to call. Per the germline V gene, CDR1 is MNHEY and CDR2 is SVGEGT. There are 20 residues in the CDR3. Between the trimmed V and J ends, which lost 4 bases and 0 bases, there was a span of 25 bases. The CDR3 loop is CASSSTQSGPRFYSNQPQHF. Here the CDR3 DNA reads TGTGCCAGCAGTTCAACGCAATCAGGTCCTCGTTTTTATAGCAATCAGCCCCAGCATTTT.

The V and J genes are TRBV7-9 and TRBJ1-6; D unresolved. The V gene's germline CDR1 is SEHNR and CDR2 FQNEAQ (reference sequence). This CDR3 spans 14 amino acids. V was cut by 4 bases and J by 7 bases, with 11 bases left in between. CDR3 amino acids: CASSSTVTNSPLHF. CDR3 in DNA: TGTGCCAGCAGCTCAACAGTTACAAATTCACCCCTCCACTTT.

The CDR3: CASSTGSTEAFF. CDR3 bases: TGTGCCAGTTCTACAGGTAGCACTGAAGCTTTCTTT. V is TRBV6-5 and J is TRBJ1-1; D perhaps matches TRBD1 (5 bases). This CDR3 spans 12 amino acids. V was shortened by 9 bases and J by 4 bases, with 12 bases between the two germline ends. Germline CDR1 reads MNHEY; CDR2 reads SVGAGI.

CDR3 in DNA: TGTGCCTGGTTACCGGGAGCTGGAAACACCATATATTTT. Protein: CAWLPGAGNTIYF. V usage is TRBV30 and J usage is TRBJ1-3; no firm D call. From germline, CDR1 is GTSNPN and CDR2 SVGIG (reference sequence). Deletions cut 5 bases from V and 2 bases from J, with 10 bases between. The CDR3 length is 13 residues.

This chain joins TRBV19 and TRBJ2-6; the match to TRBD1 covers 9 bases. Trimming cost V 1 base and J 0 bases; bases outside gene matches: 4. The germline V gene has CDR1 LNHDA and CDR2 SQIVND (reference sequence). The CDR3 sequence is 18 residues long. Written as DNA, the CDR3 is TGTGCCAGTAGTATAGGTTGGACAGGGGCCTCTGGGGCCAACGTCCTGACTTTC. Translating it yields CASSIGWTGASGANVLTF.

This chain uses TRBV24-1 with TRBJ1-2; D is uncertain. The germline CDR1 and CDR2 sequences are KGHDR and SFDVKD. This CDR3 has 11 residues. V was clipped by 3 bases and J by 8 bases, with 6 bases between them. CDR3 sequence (DNA): TGTGCCACCAGTGATGGGAGGGGCTACACCTTC. Encoded protein: CATSDGRGYTF.

The table lists this clone with a few counts. The rearrangement uses TRBV5-4 and TRBJ2-2; 9 bases match TRBD2. The CDR3 spans 16 residues. Germline values: CDR1 SGHNT, CDR2 YYREEE (reference sequence). J lost 4 bases, V lost 0 bases, and 4 bases had no gene match. CDR3 nucleotides: TGTGCCAGCAGCTTGGTTAATAGCGGGGGCACCGGGGAGCTGTTTTTT. This translates into CASSLVNSGGTGELFF.

This clone was observed a handful of times. This chain links TRBV27 with TRBJ1-1; 11 bases are shared with TRBD1. There are 16 residues in the CDR3. V lost 5 bases, J lost 4 bases, and 9 bases stayed unmatched. Germline V gene lookup returns CDR1 MNHEY and CDR2 SMNVEV (reference sequence). The CDR3 protein is CASSGPGQGAGTEAFF. In DNA, the CDR3 is TGTGCCAGCAGTGGCCCCGGACAGGGGGCCGGCACTGAAGCTTTCTTT.

V usage is TRBV4-1 and J usage is TRBJ2-3, with 10 bases fitting TRBD1. Trimming removed 3 bases from V and 1 base from J; junction bases left unmatched: 7. This CDR3 region has 17 residues. Germline CDR1 is MGHRA and CDR2 is YSYEKL. The CDR3 DNA follows: TGCGCCAGCAGCCAGGTCCCGACAGGGGGCGGCACAGATACGCAGTATTTT. It codes for CASSQVPTGGGTDTQYF.

The V call is TRBV10-1, the J call TRBJ1-1; 7 nucleotides align to TRBD1. Germline values: CDR1 WNHNN, CDR2 SYGVQD (reference sequence). CDR3 length: 13 amino acids. V lost 5 bases, J lost 2 bases, and 2 bases stayed unmatched. CDR3 nucleotides: TGCGCCAGCAGTAGGGACAGCAACACTGAAGCTTTCTTT. Amino acids: CASSRDSNTEAFF.

The V call is TRBV4-2, the J call TRBJ1-5; tentative D call: TRBD1 (6 bases). Per the germline V gene, CDR1 is LGHNA and CDR2 is YNFKEQ. V was cut by 4 bases and J by 0 bases, with 16 bases left in between. This CDR3 is built from 17 residues. Here the CDR3 DNA reads TGTGCCAGCAGCCCCCTTGGGGAAGGGGGTAGCAATCAGCCCCAGCATTTT. This gives the protein CASSPLGEGGSNQPQHF.

This chain connects TRBV27 to TRBJ2-4; no reliable D call. This CDR3 region has 12 residues. V lost 4 bases and J lost 8, with 9 bases in between. Germline loops: CDR1 MNHEY, CDR2 SMNVEV (reference sequence). Written as DNA, the CDR3 is TGTGCCAGCAGTTCGGGTCTCGACATTCAGTACTTC. Amino acids: CASSSGLDIQYF.

This sequence joins TRBV2 and TRBJ1-5, with D hard to call. Germline values: CDR1 SNHLY, CDR2 FYNNEI. The germline V and J ends were trimmed by 1 base and 4 bases, with 5 bases remaining between them. CDR3 length: 13 residues. The CDR3 reads CASSEDLNQPQHF. The CDR3 DNA reads TGTGCCAGCAGTGAAGATCTGAATCAGCCCCAGCATTTT. Filled out from reference TRBV2 and TRBJ1-5, the complete variable domain reads EPEVTQTPSHQVTQMGQEVILRCVPISNHLYFYWYRQILGQKVEFLVSFYNNEISEKSEIFDDQFSVERPDGSNFTLKIRSTKLEDSAMYFCASSEDLNQPQHFGDGTRLSIL.

This clone was found once. The chain recombines TRBV19 with TRBJ2-7; 8 bases match TRBD1. Germline assignment: CDR1 LNHDA and CDR2 SQIVND (reference sequence). This CDR3 contains 15 residues. With V trimmed by 6 bases and J by 3 bases, 10 bases remained unmatched. This CDR3 is CASSLRQGHLYEQYF. CDR3 nucleotides: TGTGCCAGTAGCCTCCGACAGGGGCACCTCTACGAGCAGTACTTC.

The genes are TRBV11-3 and TRBJ2-1; 10 nucleotides align to TRBD2. V trimming: 6 bases; J trimming: 4 bases; junction bases outside the gene matches: 6. This CDR3 is built from 15 residues. Germline V lookup: CDR1 SGHNT, CDR2 YENEEA. The DNA for the CDR3 is TGTGCCAGCAGACTTAGCGGGGGGCAATACAATGAGCAGTTCTTC. As protein: CASRLSGGQYNEQFF.

The sample holds one count of this clone. The V and J genes are TRBV5-1 and TRBJ2-2; tentatively, D is TRBD1 (6 bases). This CDR3 is 13 amino acids long. CDR1 and CDR2 from the germline V gene are SGHRS and YFSETQ. V lost 6 bases, J lost 5 bases, and 11 bases lay in between. The CDR3 protein is CASTGARTGELFF. The DNA for the CDR3 is TGCGCCAGCACAGGGGCGAGGACCGGGGAGCTGTTTTTT.

The chain employs TRBV7-2 and TRBJ2-4; 7 bases are shared with TRBD2. The V and J ends lost 5 bases and 1 base, in that order; junction bases with no gene match: 5. Per germline, CDR1 SGHTA and CDR2 FQGNSA. The CDR3 sequence is 15 residues long. The chain's CDR3 is CASSPGGRAKNIQYF. The CDR3 DNA reads TGTGCCAGCAGCCCGGGGGGACGGGCCAAAAACATTCAGTACTTC.

This rearrangement joins TRBV20-1 to TRBJ2-3; D ambiguous. The V end was cut by 1 base, the J end by 5 bases, with 4 bases between. The CDR3 has 11 residues. In germline, CDR1 is DFQATT, CDR2 SNEGSKA (reference sequence). The CDR3 region is CSARAQDTQYF. CDR3 bases: TGCAGTGCTAGAGCCCAAGATACGCAGTATTTT.

V is TRBV19 and J is TRBJ1-4, with 7 bases fitting TRBD1. Germline values: CDR1 LNHDA, CDR2 SQIVND (reference sequence). The V segment lost 9 bases and the J segment 3 bases; nucleotides outside the gene matches: 10. The CDR3 extends over 15 amino acids. CDR3 loop: CASTPTGEANEKLFF. The CDR3 DNA is TGTGCCAGCACCCCTACAGGGGAAGCTAATGAAAAACTGTTTTTT.

This chain uses TRBV6-5 with TRBJ2-2, with 7 bases fitting TRBD1. The ends lost 2 bases at V and 4 bases at J; junction bases unmatched: 4. Per germline, CDR1 MNHEY and CDR2 SVGAGI. The CDR3 runs 15 residues. The CDR3 is CASSYEGAGTGELFF. The CDR3 nucleotides read TGTGCCAGCAGTTACGAGGGGGCTGGCACCGGGGAGCTGTTTTTT.

The V call is TRBV6-5, the J call TRBJ1-5; D uncertain. The ends were cut back, 0 bases at V and 4 bases at J, with 7 bases in the middle. The CDR3 is made up of 14 amino acids. The germline V gene has CDR1 MNHEY and CDR2 SVGAGI. The CDR3 DNA reads as TGTGCCAGCAGTTACTCGGCCGGGAATCAGCCCCAGCATTTT. Translating it yields CASSYSAGNQPQHF.

The rearrangement uses TRBV9 and TRBJ2-3; the match to TRBD2 covers 11 bases. Germline CDR1 is SGDLS and CDR2 is YYNGEE. CDR3 length equals 18 residues. V was clipped by 4 bases and J by 3 bases; unmatched bases: 13. In nucleotides, the CDR3 is TGTGCCAGCAGCCAGCGGTCGACTAGCGGGGCTCTGACAGATACGCAGTATTTT. Its translation: CASSQRSTSGALTDTQYF.

The table lists this clone with a few counts. The genes are TRBV14 and TRBJ1-1; D is uncertain. CDR1 SGHDN and CDR2 FVKESK come from the germline V gene. CDR3 length: 14 amino acids. V lost 1 base, J lost 1 base, and 7 bases lay in between. In DNA, the CDR3 is TGTGCCAGCAGCCAAGTAAGAGGGAACACTGAAGCTTTCTTT. It translates to CASSQVRGNTEAFF.

This chain links TRBV18 with TRBJ1-5; 7 positions match TRBD1. The germline V gene encodes CDR1 KGHSH and CDR2 LQKENI. Losses at the gene ends were 4 bases for V and 5 bases for J; bases not matched to a gene: 5. The CDR3 is made up of 14 amino acids. The CDR3, as DNA: TGTGCCAGCTCACTCAGGACAGGAGATCAGCCCCAGCATTTT. This sequence encodes CASSLRTGDQPQHF.

The chain carries TRBV13 and TRBJ2-1; 8 bases map to TRBD2. CDR1 is PRHDT and CDR2 is FYEKMQ in the germline V gene (reference sequence). The J segment lost 10 bases and the V segment lost 1 base, leaving 0 bases of the junction unmatched. This CDR3 has 12 residues. The CDR3 reads CASSLERGEQFF. The CDR3 nucleotides are TGTGCCAGCAGCTTAGAGCGGGGGGAGCAGTTCTTC.